The 5 T cell receptor beta chains below were found in one sample sequenced in a study. MiXCR, applied by TCRdb to the RT-PCR reads, yields one record per CDR3 protein. The table has about 680,000 distinct CDR3 sequences, over 12% seen once. Sequenced material: memory CD4+ T cells from blood. These receptors were obtained from a female donor in good health, serving as a healthy control.

This clonotype has more than one count but fewer than ten. CDR3: CASSQRGTEGNEQFF. DNA of the CDR3: TGTGCCAGCAGTCAGCGGGGGACCGAAGGAAATGAGCAGTTCTTC. The V call is TRBV7-9, the J call TRBJ2-1; TRBD2 agrees at 8 bases. The junction had 11 bases not matched to a gene; V was cut back by 6 bases and J by 7 bases. CDR1 and CDR2 (germline): SEHNR, FQNEAQ (reference sequence). CDR3 length: 15 amino acids.

This clonotype was observed a few times. A read error is possible here, since a much larger clone lies one base away. The chain couples TRBV7-2 to TRBJ2-1; the match to TRBD1 covers 7 bases. Germline CDR1 is SGHTA and CDR2 is FQGNSA. This CDR3 is 14 amino acids long. J was trimmed by 2 bases and V by 5 bases; bases with no gene match: 3. CDR3 residues: CASSTGTAYNEQFF. The DNA for the CDR3 is TGTGCCAGCAGCACCGGGACAGCCTACAATGAGCAGTTCTTC. The variable domain in full, with the rest retrieved from reference TRBV7-2 and TRBJ2-1, is GAGVSQSPSNKVTEKGKDVELRCDPISGHTALYWYRQSLGQGLEFLIYFQGNSAPDKSGLPSDRFSAERTGGSVSTLTIQRTQQEDSAVYLCASSTGTAYNEQFFGPGTRLTVL.

This clonotype was observed at least ten times. The genes are TRBV29-1 and TRBJ1-1; D is possibly TRBD1 (6 bases). Per germline, CDR1 SQVTM and CDR2 ANQGSEA. The CDR3 sequence is 13 residues long. V was pared by 6 bases and J by 4 bases, with 15 bases between. This chain's CDR3 is CSVDRARGTEAFF. DNA for the CDR3: TGCAGCGTCGACCGAGCCAGGGGCACTGAAGCTTTCTTT.

This clonotype has ten or more counts. This sequence joins TRBV5-5 and TRBJ1-4, with 11 positions matching TRBD1. CDR3 size: 16 residues. V lost 3 bases to trimming and J lost 7 bases; unmatched junction nucleotides: 8. Germline CDR1 and CDR2: SGHKS and YYEKEE (reference sequence). The CDR3 nucleotides are TGTGCCAGCAGCTCCTCGGACAGGGGGCCCAGTGAAAAACTGTTTTTT. Its protein is CASSSSDRGPSEKLFF.

The V call is TRBV10-3, the J call TRBJ1-2, with 10 nucleotides matching TRBD1. The V segment lost 6 bases and the J segment 6 bases; nucleotides outside the gene matches: 7. This CDR3 contains 14 residues. Germline CDR1 is ENHRY and CDR2 is SYGVKD. The CDR3 DNA sequence: TGTGCCATCAGAGCCGGGACAGGGGTGGATGGCTACACCTTC. This encodes CAIRAGTGVDGYTF.